A single sample is the source of the 32 T cell receptor beta chains below, sequenced in a study of blood T cell repertoires in COVID-19. Only in-frame clones appear in the TCRdb table, and some are missing; sequencing was by immunoSEQ multiplex PCR. The sample shows over 250,000 clones, 88% of them seen only once. Source material: PBMCs or T cells enriched from blood (not recorded which). The receptors shown here come from a woman aged 60-75 years in a cohort exposed to, infected with or recovered from COVID-19 (not recorded which).

V is TRBV6-5 and J is TRBJ2-2; D is possibly TRBD1 (6 bases). This CDR3 has 12 residues. Per the germline V gene, CDR1 is MNHEY and CDR2 is SVGAGI. V lost 8 bases and J lost 4, with 8 bases in between. The CDR3 DNA is TGTGCCAGCCACAGGGTCACCGGGGAGCTGTTTTTT. Encoded protein: CASHRVTGELFF.

V is TRBV6-1 and J is TRBJ2-7; TRBD2 matches 9 bases. Germline V gene lookup returns CDR1 MNHNS and CDR2 SASEGT. The CDR3 is made up of 15 amino acids. Germline trimming cut 1 base from V and 3 bases from J; bases unmatched to any gene: 4. CDR3 bases: TGTGCCAGCAGTGAAGTTAGCGGGAGTATCTACGAGCAGTACTTC. Translation: CASSEVSGSIYEQYF.

The rearrangement links TRBV11-2 to TRBJ1-1; TRBD1 is a possible D gene (5 bases). The CDR3 runs 13 residues. CDR1 is SGHAT and CDR2 is FQNNGV in the germline V gene. V was shortened by 5 bases and J by 1 base, with 8 bases between the two germline ends. The CDR3 nucleotides read TGTGCCAGCAGCCGACAGAGGAACACTGAAGCTTTCTTT. Protein: CASSRQRNTEAFF.

The chain uses TRBV7-2 and TRBJ2-1, with 8 bases matching TRBD1. Germline-derived CDR1 and CDR2 are SGHTA and FQGNSA. The CDR3 runs to 13 residues. V shed 0 bases, J shed 10 bases, and the junction held 2 bases outside the gene matches. The DNA for the CDR3 is TGTGCCAGCAGCTTAGCGGCAGGGGGCGAGCAGTTCTTC. Its protein is CASSLAAGGEQFF.

The table lists this clone with a few counts. The chain recombines TRBV10-2 with TRBJ2-7; 10 nucleotides align to TRBD1. The trim removed 6 bases at V and 2 bases at J, leaving 1 base unmatched. Germline V lookup: CDR1 WSHSY, CDR2 SAAADI. The CDR3 contains 13 residues. The CDR3 nucleotides are TGCGCCAGCAGGGACAGGGGGGCCTACGAGCAGTACTTC. Translation: CASRDRGAYEQYF.

In the case of this clone: This sample also contains other DNA sequences that code for the same CDR3. The chain couples TRBV27 to TRBJ1-5, with 7 bases that match TRBD1. Germline CDR1 and CDR2: MNHEY and SMNVEV (reference sequence). V was pared by 2 bases and J by 5 bases, with 3 bases of the junction left unmatched. The CDR3 length is 14 residues. This chain's CDR3 is CASSLRGGYQPQHF. The CDR3, as DNA: TGTGCCAGCAGTTTACGAGGGGGCTATCAGCCCCAGCATTTT.

For this clone: Relative to the germline gene, one junction end is altered; a read error may explain this. The chain combines TRBV28 with TRBJ1-5, with unresolved D. Looked up from germline, CDR1 is MDHEN and CDR2 is SYDVKM. This CDR3 has 14 amino acids. The CDR3 region is CASSFNPRRVPSTF. Written as DNA, the CDR3 is TGTGCCAGCAGTTTTAACCCCCGGCGGGTCCCCAGCACTTTT.

This chain links TRBV7-2 with TRBJ2-7, with a possible D match to TRBD2 (6 bases). The V and J ends lost 5 bases and 2 bases respectively, with 10 bases between them. CDR3 size: 13 residues. Germline assignment: CDR1 SGHTA and CDR2 FQGNSA. The CDR3: CASSAIAAYEQYF. CDR3 in DNA: TGTGCCAGCAGCGCGATAGCGGCCTACGAGCAGTACTTC. Variable domain in full (rest from reference TRBV7-2 and TRBJ2-7): GAGVSQSPSNKVTEKGKDVELRCDPISGHTALYWYRQSLGQGLEFLIYFQGNSAPDKSGLPSDRFSAERTGGSVSTLTIQRTQQEDSAVYLCASSAIAAYEQYFGPGTRLTVT.

The chain combines TRBV2 with TRBJ2-5, with no clear D. CDR3 size: 15 residues. The V gene's germline CDR1 is SNHLY and CDR2 FYNNEI. Deletions cut 4 bases from V and 1 base from J, with 13 bases between. The CDR3 nucleotides are TGTGCCAGCAGTGTCTCCACTAAACCCCAAGAGACCCAGTACTTC. Amino acids: CASSVSTKPQETQYF.

This sequence joins TRBV18 and TRBJ2-2; D is unresolved. CDR3 length equals 16 residues. V was clipped by 0 bases and J by 1 base, with 9 bases between them. Germline loops: CDR1 KGHSH, CDR2 LQKENI. CDR3 nucleotides: TGTGCCAGCTCACCACCTCCCCCAGAGAACACCGGGGAGCTGTTTTTT. Translated, it gives CASSPPPPENTGELFF.

This clone was found a few times. The V call is TRBV28, the J call TRBJ1-2, with 7 bases aligning to TRBD1. This CDR3 is 12 amino acids long. V shed 4 bases, J shed 6 bases, and the junction held 2 bases outside the gene matches. The germline V gene encodes CDR1 MDHEN and CDR2 SYDVKM. CDR3 DNA: TGTGCCAGCAGTTACGACAGGGATGGCTACACCTTC. It is translated as CASSYDRDGYTF.

This CDR3 is CASRRDTSSYEQYF. The CDR3 nucleotides are TGCGCCAGCCGCCGGGACACGAGCTCCTACGAGCAGTACTTC. The chain couples TRBV5-1 to TRBJ2-7, with D possibly TRBD1 on 6 matching bases. The CDR3 has 14 amino acids. Germline-derived CDR1 and CDR2 are SGHRS and YFSETQ. Trimming stripped 7 bases from V and 0 bases from J, with 14 bases between.

The V call is TRBV2, the J call TRBJ2-7, with D possibly TRBD1 on 6 matching bases. V was trimmed by 6 bases and J by 4 bases, leaving 13 bases between them. Germline loops: CDR1 SNHLY, CDR2 FYNNEI. The CDR3 sequence is 13 residues long. CDR3 DNA sequence: TGTGCCAGCAGCACAGGGACCCTTTACGAGCAGTACTTC. Its translation is CASSTGTLYEQYF.

This chain connects TRBV7-6 to TRBJ2-2; the match to TRBD1 covers 9 bases. The germline CDR1 and CDR2 sequences are SGHVS and FNYEAQ. V lost 1 base to trimming and J lost 0 bases; unmatched junction nucleotides: 0. This CDR3 is built from 16 residues. This CDR3 is CASSLGDRANTGELFF. CDR3 nucleotides: TGTGCCAGCAGCTTAGGGGACAGGGCGAACACCGGGGAGCTGTTTTTT. The full variable domain, its missing parts supplied by reference TRBV7-6 and TRBJ2-2, is GAGVSQSPRYKVTKRGQDVALRCDPISGHVSLYWYRQALGQGPEFLTYFNYEAQQDKSGLPNDRFSAERPEGSISTLTIQRTEQRDSAMYRCASSLGDRANTGELFFGEGSRLTVL.

There are a few counts of this clone. The chain links TRBV19 to TRBJ1-1; TRBD1 agrees at 12 bases. There are 15 residues in the CDR3. The germline gives CDR1 LNHDA, CDR2 SQIVND (reference sequence). With V trimmed by 8 bases and J by 4 bases, 8 bases remained unmatched. The CDR3 loop is CASESGTGGGTEAFF. The CDR3 region has the DNA TGTGCCAGTGAATCCGGGACAGGGGGCGGCACTGAAGCTTTCTTT.

V gene TRBV19 combines with J gene TRBJ2-3, with TRBD1 identical over 9 bases. Germline V gives CDR1 LNHDA, CDR2 SQIVND (reference sequence). The CDR3 is made up of 15 amino acids. The trim removed 5 bases at V and 6 bases at J, leaving 9 bases unmatched. CDR3 sequence (DNA): TGTGCCAGTAGTCCTTGGGACAGGGCCGTGGATACGCAGTATTTT. Its translation is CASSPWDRAVDTQYF.

V and J are TRBV6-5 and TRBJ2-7, with D tentatively TRBD1 (5 bases). The CDR3 is 15 amino acids. In germline, CDR1 is MNHEY, CDR2 SVGAGI. V lost 3 bases to trimming and J lost 3 bases, with 15 bases between them. The CDR3 bases are TGTGCCAGCAGTTATTCGGCAGGGCCATACTACGAGCAGTACTTC. Translated: CASSYSAGPYYEQYF.

The J gene is TRBJ2-4, the V gene TRBV24-1; 9 nucleotides agree with TRBD1. CDR3 length: 16 residues. CDR1 is KGHDR, CDR2 SFDVKD, per germline. The ends lost 4 bases at V and 1 base at J; junction bases unmatched: 4. CDR3 in DNA: TGTGCCACCAGTGAACACGGACAGGGGGCCAAAAACATTCAGTACTTC. Translated: CATSEHGQGAKNIQYF.

This clone was counted only a few times. This sequence joins TRBV11-2 and TRBJ1-1; D gene uncertain. The germline gives CDR1 SGHAT, CDR2 FQNNGV. The V gene lost 5 bases and the J gene lost 6 bases, with 13 bases spanning the gap. CDR3 length: 13 residues. Here the CDR3 DNA reads TGTGCCAGCAGCCCCCGGGTGGGTGCTGAAGCTTTCTTT. Encoded protein: CASSPRVGAEAFF.

On this clone: The sample has other DNA sequences that encode this CDR3 too. This rearrangement joins TRBV9 to TRBJ2-7; 9 bases align to TRBD2. Trimming removed 0 bases from V and 1 base from J; junction bases left unmatched: 2. Germline V gives CDR1 SGDLS, CDR2 YYNGEE. The CDR3 is made up of 15 amino acids. The CDR3, as DNA: TGTGCCAGCAGCGTAGCAGCGGGAGGATCCTACGAGCAGTACTTC. It codes for CASSVAAGGSYEQYF.

The chain recombines TRBV6-2 or TRBV6-3 with TRBJ1-2; 9 nucleotides line up with TRBD1. The CDR3 consists of 14 residues. The germline CDR1 and CDR2 sequences are MNHEY and SVGEGT. The trim removed 4 bases at V and 8 bases at J, leaving 8 bases unmatched. CDR3 nucleotide sequence: TGTGCCAGCAGTTCCTGGGGACAGGGTCGGGGCTACACCTTC. Protein: CASSSWGQGRGYTF.

The chain uses TRBV25-1 and TRBJ2-1; tentative D call: TRBD2 (6 bases). V dropped 9 bases and J dropped 8 bases, with 23 bases sitting between them. Germline CDR1 is MGHDK and CDR2 is SYGVNS. The CDR3 has 15 amino acids. The CDR3 here is CARETRLGLVHEQFF. The CDR3 DNA is TGTGCCAGAGAGACCCGACTAGGCCTGGTTCATGAGCAGTTCTTC.

The rearrangement links TRBV5-1 to TRBJ2-7; 12 bases are a match to TRBD1. Trimming cost V 3 bases and J 4 bases; bases outside gene matches: 8. The CDR3 contains 16 residues. CDR1 and CDR2 (germline): SGHRS, YFSETQ. Written as DNA, the CDR3 is TGCGCCAGCAGCTCGGGGACAGGGGGCGCCCAGTACGAGCAGTACTTC. Translation: CASSSGTGGAQYEQYF. Filled out from reference TRBV5-1 and TRBJ2-7, the complete variable domain reads KAGVTQTPRYLIKTRGQQVTLSCSPISGHRSVSWYQQTPGQGLQFLFEYFSETQRNKGNFPGRFSGRQFSNSRSEMNVSTLELGDSALYLCASSSGTGGAQYEQYFGPGTRLTVT.

The chain recombines TRBV5-1 with TRBJ1-3, with no clear D. Trimming took 0 bases from V and 2 from J, leaving 9 bases between them. CDR1 SGHRS and CDR2 YFSETQ come from the germline V gene. The CDR3 consists of 15 residues. The chain's CDR3 is CASSLVQEAGNTIYF. Written as DNA, the CDR3 is TGCGCCAGCAGCTTGGTCCAGGAGGCTGGAAACACCATATATTTT.

The rearrangement joins TRBV5-4 to TRBJ2-5, with D perhaps TRBD2 (6 bases). This CDR3 has 13 amino acids. V was pared by 5 bases and J by 5 bases, with 13 bases between. Looked up from germline, CDR1 is SGHNT and CDR2 is YYREEE (reference sequence). In nucleotides, the CDR3 is TGTGCCAGCAGTTCAAGAAGCGGGGAGACCCAGTACTTC. This translates into CASSSRSGETQYF.

V usage is TRBV7-3 and J usage is TRBJ2-2, with D possibly TRBD2 on 5 matching bases. Germline V gene data show CDR1 as SGHTA and CDR2 as FQGTGA. CDR3 size: 15 residues. The V and J ends lost 1 base and 8 bases respectively, with 14 bases between them. CDR3 sequence (DNA): TGTGCCAGCAGCTTAAATCCCAAGGGAGCTGGGGAGCTGTTTTTT. It specifies CASSLNPKGAGELFF.

The chain is built from TRBV2 and TRBJ2-5, with a possible D match to TRBD1 (6 bases). This CDR3 has 13 amino acids. Germline assignment: CDR1 SNHLY and CDR2 FYNNEI. V was trimmed by 3 bases and J by 5 bases, leaving 10 bases between them. The CDR3 coding sequence is TGTGCCAGCAGTGAGGACCAGGGGGAGACCCAGTACTTC. Its translation: CASSEDQGETQYF.

The CDR3 sequence is CASSLGVAVGNSPLHF. The DNA for the CDR3 is TGTGCCAGCAGCTTGGGGGTAGCGGTGGGCAATTCACCCCTCCACTTT. The rearrangement joins TRBV13 to TRBJ1-6, with D tentatively TRBD1 (5 bases). V lost 3 bases, J lost 7 bases, and 16 bases lay in between. This CDR3 has 16 residues. Germline CDR1 PRHDT, CDR2 FYEKMQ (reference sequence).

The chain couples TRBV9 to TRBJ2-7; 7 nucleotides agree with TRBD2. The CDR3 totals 14 residues. J lost 5 bases, V lost 3 bases, and 8 bases had no gene match. Germline CDR1 and CDR2: SGDLS and YYNGEE. This chain's CDR3 is CASSAMTSPNEQYF. DNA of the CDR3: TGTGCCAGCAGCGCGATGACTAGCCCGAACGAGCAGTACTTC. Looking up the rest from reference TRBV9 and TRBJ2-7 gives the full variable domain: DSGVTQTPKHLITATGQRVTLRCSPRSGDLSVYWYQQSLDQGLQFLIQYYNGEERAKGNILERFSAQQFPDLHSELNLSSLELGDSALYFCASSAMTSPNEQYFGPGTRLTVT.

The chain is built from TRBV11-3 and TRBJ2-1; D is perhaps TRBD2 (6 bases). The CDR3 contains 16 residues. The V end was cut by 5 bases, the J end by 0 bases, with 14 bases between. In germline, CDR1 is SGHNT, CDR2 YENEEA. CDR3 coding DNA: TGTGCCAGCAGCCCGGAGGGCCCTCGCTCCTACAATGAGCAGTTCTTC. This codes for CASSPEGPRSYNEQFF.

This sequence joins TRBV10-3 and TRBJ1-2; the match to TRBD1 covers 8 bases. Germline CDR1 reads ENHRY; CDR2 reads SYGVKD. The CDR3 runs 14 residues. Trimming removed 3 bases from V and 7 bases from J; junction bases left unmatched: 7. The CDR3 region is CAISDLGQGAGYTF. The CDR3 DNA follows: TGTGCCATCAGTGATCTTGGCCAGGGGGCTGGCTACACCTTC.

The chain carries TRBV5-8 and TRBJ2-7, with D possibly TRBD1 on 5 matching bases. The CDR3 is 13 amino acids. Germline CDR1 is SGHTS and CDR2 is YDEGEE. Trimming left V 4 bases short and J 1 base short, with 9 bases between. This CDR3 is CASSVGVSYEQYF. DNA of the CDR3: TGTGCCAGCAGCGTAGGGGTTTCCTACGAGCAGTACTTC.